This entry is about one T cell receptor beta chain. Antigen unknown. The CDR3 loop spans 13 amino acids. The V and J ends lost 4 bases and 3 bases respectively, with 9 bases between them. The germline gives CDR1 MNHNS, CDR2 SASEGT. Axillary draining lymph nodes of breast cancer patients supplied the node samples. This entry belongs to a study of breast tumors, draining lymph nodes, adjacent tissues. A single record per CDR3 protein comes from TCRdb applying MiXCR to the multiplex PCR reads. The data contain approximately 190,000 distinct CDR3 sequences, over 25% of them singletons. Study-wide points: Most tumor T cells seemingly derive from lymph node, then expand in tumor. Compared with lymph nodes, tumors were less diverse; compared with nontumor tissue, more. Luminal-like breast cancer showed significantly higher tumor–nontumor repertoire similarity than basal-like.

V usage is TRBV6-1 and J usage is TRBJ1-1, with unresolved D. The clonotype was recovered from a female donor with breast cancer. Some clones in this sample may be carry-over from other donors' samples. The sequenced sample was axillary lymph node tissue. The CDR3 is CASSAFRDTEAFF. CDR3 nucleotides: TGTGCCAGCAGTGCCTTCCGGGACACTGAAGCTTTCTTT.